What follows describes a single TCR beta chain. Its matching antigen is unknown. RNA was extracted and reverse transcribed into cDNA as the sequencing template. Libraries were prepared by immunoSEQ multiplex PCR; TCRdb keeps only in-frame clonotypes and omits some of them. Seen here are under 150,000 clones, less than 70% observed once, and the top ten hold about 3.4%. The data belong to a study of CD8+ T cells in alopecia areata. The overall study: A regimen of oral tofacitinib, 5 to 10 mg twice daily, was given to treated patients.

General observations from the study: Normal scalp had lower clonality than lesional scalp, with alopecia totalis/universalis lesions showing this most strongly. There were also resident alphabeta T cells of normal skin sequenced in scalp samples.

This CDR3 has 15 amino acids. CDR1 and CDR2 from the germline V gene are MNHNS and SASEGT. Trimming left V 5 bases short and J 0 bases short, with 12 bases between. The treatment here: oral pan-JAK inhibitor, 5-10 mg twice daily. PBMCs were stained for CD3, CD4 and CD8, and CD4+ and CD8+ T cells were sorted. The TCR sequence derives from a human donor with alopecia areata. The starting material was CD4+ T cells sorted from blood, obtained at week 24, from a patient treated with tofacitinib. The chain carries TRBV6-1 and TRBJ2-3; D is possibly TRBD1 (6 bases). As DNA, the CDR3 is TGTGCCAGCAGTTTACGGACAGTCAGCACAGATACGCAGTATTTT. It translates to CASSLRTVSTDTQYF.